This TCR beta chain was sequenced in a study of T cell repertoires in cytomegalovirus infection. On the study more broadly: CMV epitopes in the study were HLA-C-restricted (recently identified) and HLA-B-restricted (well studied). The public TCR beta signatures pointed to both CMV infection and matching HLA type. Whole-study findings and limits: The response measured ex vivo was dominated by TCR beta clonotypes (HLA-C-restricted and CMV-specific). Individuals carrying CMV plus the relevant HLA were identified by cumulative frequency of public TCR beta families.

This clonotype appeared many times. Its antigen is still unknown. V lost 4 bases and J 3 bases, leaving 12 bases between the germline ends. Germline CDR1 and CDR2: SEHNR and FQNEAQ (reference sequence). The CDR3 contains 14 residues. TCRdb processed the reads anew with MiXCR; each CDR3 protein has one entry. The sample lists 830,000 or so distinct CDR3 sequences, approximately 29% seen once, with under 15% in the top ten. The rearrangement links TRBV7-9 to TRBJ2-5; D is possibly TRBD1 or TRBD2 (5 bases each). This TCR was sampled from a human donor in good health (CMV status not recorded). Some clones in this sample may be carry-over from other donors' samples. Source: cultured CD8+ T cells from PBMCs, taken from culture after CMV antigen stimulation. CDR3 DNA sequence: TGTGCCAGCAGCTCGGTGAGGGACGAAGAGACCCAGTACTTC. As protein: CASSSVRDEETQYF.